What follows describes a single T cell receptor beta chain. How the authors handled the data: Scientists estimated how many nucleated cells there were by amplifying reference gene primers. Produced via immunoSEQ multiplex PCR; TCRdb's table is partial and in-frame only. That table gives V, J and clone size, and the DNA gave D and trimming. The sample lists over 300,000 clones, around 90% occurring once. The source of the sample is a study of blood T cell repertoires in COVID-19. For the study at large: The cDNA or gDNA used as material had been derived from T cells, B-cell-depleted T cells, or PBMCs.

Germline loops: CDR1 SEHNR, CDR2 FQNEAQ (reference sequence). The CDR3 extends over 13 amino acids. Trimming removed 6 bases from V and 6 bases from J; junction bases left unmatched: 5. The J gene is TRBJ1-2, the V gene TRBV7-9, with 9 bases fitting TRBD1. What was sequenced was peripheral blood. The sequence was obtained from a man aged 35-49 years with acute or convalescent COVID-19. CDR3 residues: CASRPQGADGYTF. DNA for the CDR3: TGTGCCAGCAGACCACAGGGGGCAGATGGCTACACCTTC.